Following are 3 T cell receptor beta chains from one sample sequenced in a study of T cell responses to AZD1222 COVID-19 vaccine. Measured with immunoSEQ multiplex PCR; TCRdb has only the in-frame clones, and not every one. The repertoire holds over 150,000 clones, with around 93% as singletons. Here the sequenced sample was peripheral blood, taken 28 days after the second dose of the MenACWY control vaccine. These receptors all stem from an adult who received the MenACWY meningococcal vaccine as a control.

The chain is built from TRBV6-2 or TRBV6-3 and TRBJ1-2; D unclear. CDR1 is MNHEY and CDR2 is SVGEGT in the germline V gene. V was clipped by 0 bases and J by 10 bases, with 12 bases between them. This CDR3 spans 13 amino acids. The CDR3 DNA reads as TGTGCCAGCAGTTACTCACTGCTGTGGGCCTACACCTTC. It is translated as CASSYSLLWAYTF.

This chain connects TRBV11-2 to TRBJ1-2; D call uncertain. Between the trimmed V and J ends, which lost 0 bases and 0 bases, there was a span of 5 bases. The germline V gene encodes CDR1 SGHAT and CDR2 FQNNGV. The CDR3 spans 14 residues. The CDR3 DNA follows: TGTGCCAGCAGCTTAGATCTGTCTAACTATGGCTACACCTTC. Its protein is CASSLDLSNYGYTF.

CDR3 sequence: CASSFGGPSTGELFF. The DNA of the CDR3 is TGTGCCAGCAGCTTTGGGGGGCCGAGTACCGGGGAGCTGTTTTTT. The chain uses TRBV7-2 and TRBJ2-2; D might be TRBD1 or TRBD2, each matching 6 bases. Trimming pared 3 bases from V and 5 bases from J, leaving 13 bases between. This CDR3 contains 15 residues. Looked up from germline, CDR1 is SGHTA and CDR2 is FQGNSA.